This T cell receptor (beta chain) is from a study of T cells after yellow fever vaccination. They built TCR cDNA with 5'RACE template switching, a step that put in a universal primer site and UMIs. MiXCR was run by TCRdb on the 5' RACE reads, yielding one entry per CDR3 protein. Among 500,000 to 650,000 distinct CDR3 sequences, approximately 13% were seen once, and the ten largest hold about 16%. Germline values: CDR1 LNHDA, CDR2 SQIVND (reference sequence). V was pared by 7 bases and J by 2 bases, with 7 bases of the junction left unmatched. The CDR3 covers 15 residues. The sequence was obtained from a man aged 25-45 years who received the YFV17D yellow fever vaccine. The V and J genes are TRBV19 and TRBJ2-5; 10 bases are shared with TRBD2. Sample: PBMCs, taken on the day of the yellow fever booster vaccination. CDR3 DNA sequence: TGTGCCAGTATGAGGGCTAGCGGGAGTCAAGAGACCCAGTACTTC. Protein: CASMRASGSQETQYF.